The 4 T cell receptor beta chains below all came from one sample that was sequenced in a study of blood T cell repertoires in COVID-19. Here immunoSEQ multiplex PCR was the method, and the copy in TCRdb shows in-frame clones only, minus some. The sample has under 200,000 clones, roughly nine tenths seen once. The sample was PBMCs or T cells enriched from blood (not recorded which). The receptors derive from a woman aged 45-60 years who had recovered from COVID-19.

The gene calls are TRBV4-1 and TRBJ1-4; 7 nucleotides align to TRBD1. Per germline, CDR1 MGHRA and CDR2 YSYEKL. The trim removed 0 bases at V and 4 bases at J, leaving 5 bases unmatched. CDR3 length: 16 amino acids. Here the CDR3 DNA reads TGCGCCAGCAGCCAAGAACTGGGACAGTATAATGAAAAACTGTTTTTT. The encoded protein is CASSQELGQYNEKLFF.

This chain links TRBV7-2 with TRBJ2-1; the match to TRBD1 covers 8 bases. Per germline, CDR1 SGHTA and CDR2 FQGNSA. CDR3 length equals 16 residues. Trimming at V came to 5 bases and at J to 6 bases, leaving 12 bases not matched to a gene. The CDR3 loop is CASSDKGQVIGNEQFF. The CDR3 DNA is TGTGCCAGCAGCGACAAGGGACAGGTTATCGGCAATGAGCAGTTCTTC.

The J gene is TRBJ1-2, the V gene TRBV9, with a weak D call TRBD1 (6 bases). Trimming cost V 7 bases and J 4 bases, with 11 bases left between them. Germline loops: CDR1 SGDLS, CDR2 YYNGEE. The CDR3 is made up of 12 amino acids. The CDR3 nucleotides are TGTGCCAGCTCGGACAGTCCCTATGGCTACACCTTC. Translated: CASSDSPYGYTF.

The chain links TRBV3-1 (or the pseudogene TRBV3-2) to TRBJ2-7, with 8 bases matching TRBD2. This CDR3 has 14 residues. V trimming: 3 bases; J trimming: 7 bases; junction bases outside the gene matches: 8. Germline V gene data show CDR1 as LGHDT and CDR2 as YNNKEL (reference sequence). CDR3 DNA: TGTGCCAGCAGCCACAGCGGGAGCCCGGGTGAGCAGTACTTC. Amino acid sequence: CASSHSGSPGEQYF.